The 27 T cell receptor beta chains in this list originate from one sample, sequenced in a study of spatial heterogeneity in lung cancer (dated by TCRdb to about 2019). The sample's time point label, in plain terms: sample taken at primary tumor resection. The library was prepared using 5' RACE. The sequencer was a NextSeq 500. TCRdb's own reprocessing of the public reads used fastp at Q25 and MiXCR and kept productive beta chains. For every CDR3 protein sequence, its rows merge into one entry that carries the most common genes and DNA. The sample table holds about 42,000 distinct CDR3 sequences, of which approximately 6.3% were seen once. Around 45% of the sample is taken by the ten largest. The material was PBMCs, obtained at surgery. Source of these receptors: a female donor with early-stage non-small cell lung cancer.

This clonotype was seen repeatedly, ten times or more. The chain joins TRBV7-9 to TRBJ2-5; 7 bases match TRBD2. V lost 5 bases, J lost 2 bases, and 11 bases stayed unmatched. The CDR3 runs to 16 residues. Germline V gene data show CDR1 as SEHNR and CDR2 as FQNEAQ (reference sequence). This CDR3 is CASSHRASGLQETQYF. The CDR3 DNA sequence: TGTGCCAGCAGCCACCGGGCTAGCGGACTACAAGAGACCCAGTACTTC.

At least ten counts were recorded for this clonotype. The V call is TRBV6-6, the J call TRBJ2-1, with a possible D match to TRBD1 (6 bases). The V gene lost 10 bases and the J gene lost 5 bases, with 12 bases spanning the gap. The CDR3 runs 12 residues. Germline values: CDR1 MNHNY, CDR2 SVGAGI (reference sequence). DNA of the CDR3: TGTGCCACCAGGACAGAAAACAATGAGCAGTTCTTC. Translating it yields CATRTENNEQFF.

This chain links TRBV24-1 with TRBJ2-7, with D uncertain. Trimming removed 3 bases at V and 2 bases at J, with 7 bases between. The CDR3 loop spans 13 amino acids. Germline CDR1 and CDR2: KGHDR and SFDVKD. The CDR3, as DNA: TGTGCCACCAGTGATCCCCTTACCTACGAGCAGTACTTC. Its translation is CATSDPLTYEQYF.

This sequence joins TRBV6-2 or TRBV6-3 and TRBJ2-5; 15 bases are a match to TRBD2. This CDR3 is built from 20 residues. Germline V gene lookup returns CDR1 MNHEY and CDR2 SVGEGT. V shed 5 bases, J shed 5 bases, and the junction held 18 bases outside the gene matches. The CDR3 loop is CASSLPRTPGLAGGLETQYF. CDR3 coding DNA: TGTGCCAGCAGTCTCCCACGAACTCCGGGACTAGCGGGGGGCTTGGAGACCCAGTACTTC.

This clonotype came up a few times. The rearrangement links TRBV29-1 to TRBJ1-4, with D perhaps TRBD1 (5 bases). The germline CDR1 and CDR2 sequences are SQVTM and ANQGSEA. V lost 7 bases and J 7 bases, leaving 13 bases between the germline ends. The CDR3 length is 12 residues. CDR3 sequence reads: CSASGRREKLFF. CDR3 nucleotide sequence: TGCAGCGCCTCAGGGCGACGTGAAAAACTGTTTTTT.

In this sample, this clonotype turned up a few times. V is TRBV5-1 and J is TRBJ2-3; D might be TRBD1 (5 bases). CDR1 is SGHRS and CDR2 is YFSETQ in the germline V gene. The V and J ends lost 4 bases and 0 bases respectively, with 15 bases between them. The CDR3 consists of 16 residues. The CDR3 here is CASSPGHFSSTDTQYF. The CDR3 nucleotides read TGCGCCAGCAGCCCCGGACACTTTTCTAGCACAGATACGCAGTATTTT. Variable domain in full (rest from reference TRBV5-1 and TRBJ2-3): KAGVTQTPRYLIKTRGQQVTLSCSPISGHRSVSWYQQTPGQGLQFLFEYFSETQRNKGNFPGRFSGRQFSNSRSEMNVSTLELGDSALYLCASSPGHFSSTDTQYFGPGTRLTVL.

This clonotype is termed medium-sized (0.01 to 0.1%). The CDR3 protein is CATGGQESSYEQYF. In DNA form, the CDR3 reads TGTGCCACGGGAGGGCAGGAGAGCTCCTACGAGCAGTACTTC. This chain uses TRBV27 with TRBJ2-7; TRBD2 aligns across 8 bases. The CDR3 is 14 amino acids. Germline CDR1 and CDR2: MNHEY and SMNVEV (reference sequence). The V gene end was trimmed by 10 bases and the J gene end by 0 bases; junction bases not matched to a gene: 8.

This clonotype was recorded only once. This chain joins TRBV29-1 and TRBJ2-7, with 9 bases lining up with TRBD1. The V gene end was trimmed by 7 bases and the J gene end by 6 bases; junction bases not matched to a gene: 13. CDR1 and CDR2 (germline): SQVTM, ANQGSEA. The CDR3 extends over 14 amino acids. This chain's CDR3 is CSGAPGQGGGEQYF. In DNA, the CDR3 is TGCAGCGGGGCACCGGGACAGGGTGGAGGCGAGCAGTACTTC.

Many counts were recorded for this clonotype. The rearrangement uses TRBV5-1 and TRBJ2-2; D is uncertain. The CDR3 spans 15 residues. The ends were cut back, 4 bases at V and 8 bases at J, with 18 bases in the middle. Germline CDR1 SGHRS, CDR2 YFSETQ. The CDR3 DNA reads TGCGCCAGCAGCCTTACATCCCTTTCATCGGGGGAGCTGTTTTTT. Residues: CASSLTSLSSGELFF. Combining the CDR3 with reference TRBV5-1 and TRBJ2-2 gives the whole variable domain KAGVTQTPRYLIKTRGQQVTLSCSPISGHRSVSWYQQTPGQGLQFLFEYFSETQRNKGNFPGRFSGRQFSNSRSEMNVSTLELGDSALYLCASSLTSLSSGELFFGEGSRLTVL.

This clonotype appeared a few times. The V gene is TRBV4-3, the J gene TRBJ2-3; tentative D call: TRBD2 (6 bases). The CDR3 length is 14 residues. The V gene lost 3 bases and the J gene lost 1 base, with 8 bases spanning the gap. Germline V lookup: CDR1 LGHNA, CDR2 YSLEER. The CDR3 loop reads CASSHASGTDTQYF. The CDR3 nucleotides are TGCGCCAGCAGCCATGCTAGCGGCACAGATACGCAGTATTTT.

This clonotype has ten or more counts. The chain joins TRBV4-1 to TRBJ1-5, with a weak D call TRBD1 (5 bases). Germline CDR1 and CDR2: MGHRA and YSYEKL. V lost 4 bases and J lost 0, with 10 bases in between. The CDR3 runs 15 residues. The CDR3 loop is CASSPGTVSNQPQHF. CDR3 sequence (DNA): TGCGCCAGCAGCCCCGGGACCGTTAGCAATCAGCCCCAGCATTTT.

The chain carries TRBV5-5 and TRBJ2-1, with unresolved D. The CDR3 covers 17 residues. Trimming left V 1 base short and J 0 bases short, with 14 bases between. CDR1 and CDR2 (germline): SGHKS, YYEKEE (reference sequence). The CDR3 bases are TGTGCCAGCAGCTTGCCCAGGATCATCAGCTCCTACAATGAGCAGTTCTTC. This translates into CASSLPRIISSYNEQFF.

This chain joins TRBV2 and TRBJ1-1; no reliable D call. V was pared by 5 bases and J by 4 bases, with 14 bases between. Germline CDR1 and CDR2: SNHLY and FYNNEI. CDR3 length: 14 residues. This chain's CDR3 is CASSTYTGGTEAFF. CDR3 DNA: TGTGCCAGCAGTACTTACACGGGAGGCACTGAAGCTTTCTTT.

This clonotype occurred a few times. The J gene is TRBJ2-7, the V gene TRBV18; weak D call: TRBD2 (5 bases). This CDR3 contains 14 residues. Trimming took 4 bases from V and 1 from J, leaving 11 bases between them. Germline V gives CDR1 KGHSH, CDR2 LQKENI. CDR3 sequence reads: CASSLNRDSYEQYF. CDR3 in DNA: TGTGCCAGCTCACTTAACCGGGATTCCTACGAGCAGTACTTC.

This clonotype occurred many times. The genes are TRBV7-3 and TRBJ2-3; D not resolved. CDR1 is SGHTA, CDR2 FQGTGA, per germline. The CDR3 has 13 amino acids. The V end was cut by 5 bases, the J end by 2 bases, with 8 bases between. CDR3 loop: CASSQSYTDTQYF. The CDR3, as DNA: TGTGCCAGCAGCCAATCCTACACAGATACGCAGTATTTT.

The chain carries TRBV5-1 and TRBJ2-5; D gene unclear. The germline gives CDR1 SGHRS, CDR2 YFSETQ. Trimming removed 0 bases at V and 5 bases at J, with 8 bases between. The CDR3 has 13 amino acids. CDR3 DNA sequence: TGCGCCAGCAGCTTGGCACAGAGTGAGACCCAGTACTTC. As protein: CASSLAQSETQYF.

This clonotype was counted at least ten times. The rearrangement links TRBV5-5 to TRBJ2-3; no clear D. The CDR3 spans 15 residues. Trimming pared 1 base from V and 0 bases from J, leaving 9 bases between. CDR1 is SGHKS, CDR2 YYEKEE, per germline (reference sequence). The CDR3, as DNA: TGTGCCAGCAGCTTGAGCTTGGGCAGCACAGATACGCAGTATTTT. Translated, it gives CASSLSLGSTDTQYF.

This clonotype occurred many times. The chain combines TRBV3-1 with TRBJ2-2, with 9 bases identical to TRBD1. The V gene end was trimmed by 4 bases and the J gene end by 3 bases; junction bases not matched to a gene: 3. Germline assignment: CDR1 LGHDT and CDR2 YNNKEL (reference sequence). This CDR3 has 15 amino acids. CDR3 region: CASSLGDRDTGELFF. The CDR3 coding sequence is TGTGCCAGCAGCCTAGGGGACAGGGACACCGGGGAGCTGTTTTTT.

At least ten counts were recorded for this clonotype. The J gene is TRBJ2-1, the V gene TRBV7-2; 11 bases map to TRBD2. The CDR3 consists of 15 residues. J was trimmed by 6 bases and V by 7 bases; bases with no gene match: 8. Germline V lookup: CDR1 SGHTA, CDR2 FQGNSA. The CDR3 protein is CASIKTSGGSNEQFF. In nucleotides, the CDR3 is TGTGCCAGCATCAAAACTAGCGGGGGTTCCAATGAGCAGTTCTTC.

This clonotype came up many times. The chain employs TRBV7-2 and TRBJ2-1, with a possible D match to TRBD2 (7 bases). Trimming cost V 5 bases and J 5 bases, with 16 bases left between them. The CDR3 consists of 15 residues. Germline CDR1 and CDR2: SGHTA and FQGNSA. CDR3 in amino acids: CASSPGGRGNNEQFF. The DNA for the CDR3 is TGTGCCAGCAGCCCCGGGGGGCGGGGCAACAATGAGCAGTTCTTC.

The rearrangement uses TRBV7-9 and TRBJ2-2, with unresolved D. The V and J ends lost 1 base and 1 base respectively, with 7 bases between them. The CDR3 runs 15 residues. Germline assignment: CDR1 SEHNR and CDR2 FQNEAQ (reference sequence). CDR3 DNA sequence: TGTGCCAGCAGCTTAGAATATGTGAACACCGGGGAGCTGTTTTTT. Translated, it gives CASSLEYVNTGELFF.

This clonotype was seen at least ten times. This sequence joins TRBV7-2 and TRBJ1-5; no firm D call. This CDR3 has 14 residues. V lost 1 base, J lost 6 bases, and 10 bases lay in between. The germline V gene encodes CDR1 SGHTA and CDR2 FQGNSA. The CDR3: CASSLEVLFQPQHF. The CDR3 DNA reads TGTGCCAGCAGCTTAGAGGTTTTATTTCAGCCCCAGCATTTT.

This clonotype appeared many times. This chain joins TRBV20-1 and TRBJ2-5, with D perhaps matching TRBD2 (5 bases). CDR1 and CDR2 from the germline V gene are DFQATT and SNEGSKA (reference sequence). The V and J ends lost 6 bases and 5 bases respectively, with 16 bases between them. The CDR3 is 13 amino acids. CDR3 protein: CSAHTGVGETQYF. The DNA of the CDR3 is TGCAGTGCCCATACCGGGGTGGGCGAGACCCAGTACTTC.

This clonotype was counted many times. The genes are TRBV4-1 and TRBJ1-1; 9 bases are a match to TRBD1. Germline-derived CDR1 and CDR2 are MGHRA and YSYEKL. The CDR3 consists of 15 residues. Trimming cost V 2 bases and J 6 bases; bases outside gene matches: 7. The CDR3 coding sequence is TGCGCCAGCAGCCAACGGACAGGGGATAGAGCTGAAGCTTTCTTT. Amino acids: CASSQRTGDRAEAFF.

The table lists this clonotype with a few counts. J is TRBJ2-3 and V is TRBV3-1; 15 nucleotides line up with TRBD2. This CDR3 has 18 residues. Germline V gene data show CDR1 as LGHDT and CDR2 as YNNKEL (reference sequence). J gave up 0 bases and V 4 bases, and 5 bases lay outside the gene matches. The CDR3 reads CASSRWTSGGDSTDTQYF. CDR3 nucleotide sequence: TGTGCCAGCAGCCGCTGGACTAGCGGGGGGGATAGCACAGATACGCAGTATTTT.

There are many counts of this clonotype. This chain joins TRBV4-1 and TRBJ2-2; 10 nucleotides agree with TRBD2. The CDR3 has 16 amino acids. Losses at the gene ends were 4 bases for V and 3 bases for J; bases not matched to a gene: 5. The germline gives CDR1 MGHRA, CDR2 YSYEKL. CDR3: CASSLQRGGYTGELFF. As DNA, the CDR3 is TGCGCCAGCAGCCTTCAGCGGGGGGGCTACACCGGGGAGCTGTTTTTT.

This clonotype has at least ten counts. CDR3 protein: CASSFDRVYNSPLHF. The CDR3 bases are TGTGCCAGCAGTTTTGACAGGGTCTATAATTCACCCCTCCACTTT. The chain carries TRBV12-3 or TRBV12-4 and TRBJ1-6; 7 nucleotides agree with TRBD1. The CDR3 covers 15 residues. The J segment lost 3 bases and the V segment lost 3 bases, leaving 2 bases of the junction unmatched.